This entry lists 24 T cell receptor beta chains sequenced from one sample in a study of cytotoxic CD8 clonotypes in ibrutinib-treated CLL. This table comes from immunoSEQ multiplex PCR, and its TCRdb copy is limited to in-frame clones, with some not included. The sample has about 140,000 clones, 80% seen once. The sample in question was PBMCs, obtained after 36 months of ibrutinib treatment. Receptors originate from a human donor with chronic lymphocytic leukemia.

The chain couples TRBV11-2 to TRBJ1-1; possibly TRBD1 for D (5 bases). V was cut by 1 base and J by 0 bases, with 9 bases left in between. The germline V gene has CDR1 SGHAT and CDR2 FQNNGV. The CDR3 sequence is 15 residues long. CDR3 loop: CASSLGGQVNTEAFF. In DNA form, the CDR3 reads TGTGCCAGCAGCTTAGGGGGCCAGGTGAACACTGAAGCTTTCTTT.

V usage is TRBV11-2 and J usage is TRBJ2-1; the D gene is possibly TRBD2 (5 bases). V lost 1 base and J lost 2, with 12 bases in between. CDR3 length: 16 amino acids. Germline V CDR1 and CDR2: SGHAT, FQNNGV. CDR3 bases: TGTGCCAGCAGCTTAGGCCCCAGCGGCCCCTACAATGAGCAGTTCTTC. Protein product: CASSLGPSGPYNEQFF.

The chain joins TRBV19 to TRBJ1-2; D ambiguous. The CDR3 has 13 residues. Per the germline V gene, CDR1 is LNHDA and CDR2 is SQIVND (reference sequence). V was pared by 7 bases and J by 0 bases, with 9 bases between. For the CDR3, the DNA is TGTGCCAGTATACAGCATCCTAACTATGGCTACACCTTC. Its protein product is CASIQHPNYGYTF.

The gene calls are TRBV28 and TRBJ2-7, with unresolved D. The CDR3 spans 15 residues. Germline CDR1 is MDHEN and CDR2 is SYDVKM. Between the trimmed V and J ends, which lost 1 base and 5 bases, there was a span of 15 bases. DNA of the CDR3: TGTGCCAGCAGTTTATCGGTGTCTCTGGGGAACGAGCAGTACTTC. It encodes CASSLSVSLGNEQYF.

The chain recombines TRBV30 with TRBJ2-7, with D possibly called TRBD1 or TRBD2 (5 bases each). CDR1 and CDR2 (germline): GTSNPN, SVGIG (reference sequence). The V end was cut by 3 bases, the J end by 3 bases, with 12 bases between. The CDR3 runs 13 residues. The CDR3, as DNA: TGTGCCTGGAGAACGAAGGGACGCTACGAGCAGTACTTC. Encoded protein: CAWRTKGRYEQYF.

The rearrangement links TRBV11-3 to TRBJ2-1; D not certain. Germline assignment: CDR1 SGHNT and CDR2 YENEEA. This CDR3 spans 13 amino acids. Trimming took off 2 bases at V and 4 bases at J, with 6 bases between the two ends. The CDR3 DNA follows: TGTGCCAGCAGCTTAAACGCTTACAATGAGCAGTTCTTC. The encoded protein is CASSLNAYNEQFF.

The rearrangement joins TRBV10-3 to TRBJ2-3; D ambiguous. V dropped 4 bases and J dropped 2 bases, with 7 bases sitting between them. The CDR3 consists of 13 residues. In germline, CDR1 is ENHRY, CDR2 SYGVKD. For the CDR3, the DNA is TGTGCCATCAGTGGTGAGATCACAGATACGCAGTATTTT. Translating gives CAISGEITDTQYF.

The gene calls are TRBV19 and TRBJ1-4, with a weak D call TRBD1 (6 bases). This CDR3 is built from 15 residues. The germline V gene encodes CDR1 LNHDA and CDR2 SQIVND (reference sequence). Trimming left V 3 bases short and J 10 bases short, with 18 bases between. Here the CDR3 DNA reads TGTGCCAGTAGTATTAAGGGCTTACAGGGTGCAAAACTGTTTTTT. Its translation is CASSIKGLQGAKLFF. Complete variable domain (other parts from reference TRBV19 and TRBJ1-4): DGGITQSPKYLFRKEGQNVTLSCEQNLNHDAMYWYRQDPGQGLRLIYYSQIVNDFQKGDIAEGYSVSREKKESFPLTVTSAQKNPTAFYLCASSIKGLQGAKLFFGSGTQLSVL.

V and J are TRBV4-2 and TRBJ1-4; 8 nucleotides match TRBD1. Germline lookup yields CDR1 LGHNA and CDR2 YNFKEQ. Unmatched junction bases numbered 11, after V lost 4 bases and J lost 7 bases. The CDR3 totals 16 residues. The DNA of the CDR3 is TGTGCCAGCAGCCGTATGACAGGGGTTGAGGTTGAAAAACTGTTTTTT. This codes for CASSRMTGVEVEKLFF.

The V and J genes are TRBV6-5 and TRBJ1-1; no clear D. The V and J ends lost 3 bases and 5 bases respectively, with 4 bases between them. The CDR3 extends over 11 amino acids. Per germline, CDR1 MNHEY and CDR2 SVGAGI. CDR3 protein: CASSYWTEAFF. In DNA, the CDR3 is TGTGCCAGCAGTTATTGGACTGAAGCTTTCTTT.

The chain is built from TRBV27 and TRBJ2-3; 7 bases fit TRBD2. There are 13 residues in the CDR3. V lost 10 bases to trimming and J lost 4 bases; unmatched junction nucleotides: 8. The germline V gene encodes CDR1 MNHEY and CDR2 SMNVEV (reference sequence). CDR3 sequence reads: CATRDYSADTQYF. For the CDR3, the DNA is TGTGCCACCCGGGACTATAGCGCAGATACGCAGTATTTT.

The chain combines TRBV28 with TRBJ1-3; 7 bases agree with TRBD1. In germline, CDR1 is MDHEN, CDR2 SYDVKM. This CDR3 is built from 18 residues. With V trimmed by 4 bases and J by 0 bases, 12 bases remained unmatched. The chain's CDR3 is CASSSPGQAGGSGNTIYF. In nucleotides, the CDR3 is TGTGCCAGCAGTTCCCCAGGACAGGCCGGGGGCTCTGGAAACACCATATATTTT.

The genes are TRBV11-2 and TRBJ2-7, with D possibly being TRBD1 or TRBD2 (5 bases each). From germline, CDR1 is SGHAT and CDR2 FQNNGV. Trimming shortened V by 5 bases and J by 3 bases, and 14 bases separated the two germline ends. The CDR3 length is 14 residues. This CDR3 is CASSRTGRIYEQYF. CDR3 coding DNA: TGTGCCAGCAGCCGGACGGGACGGATCTACGAGCAGTACTTC.

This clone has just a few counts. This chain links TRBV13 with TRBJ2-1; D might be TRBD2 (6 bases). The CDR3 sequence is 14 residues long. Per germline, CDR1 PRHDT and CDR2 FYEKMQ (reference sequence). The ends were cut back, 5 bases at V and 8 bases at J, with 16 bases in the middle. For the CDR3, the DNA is TGTGCCAGCAGCCTCGGGACTCCCCCTTATGAGCAGTTCTTC. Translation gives CASSLGTPPYEQFF.

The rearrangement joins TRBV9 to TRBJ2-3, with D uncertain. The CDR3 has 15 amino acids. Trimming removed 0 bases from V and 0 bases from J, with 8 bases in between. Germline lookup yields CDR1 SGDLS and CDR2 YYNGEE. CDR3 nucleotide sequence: TGTGCCAGCAGCGTAGGGGTCCAGAGCACAGATACGCAGTATTTT. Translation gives CASSVGVQSTDTQYF.

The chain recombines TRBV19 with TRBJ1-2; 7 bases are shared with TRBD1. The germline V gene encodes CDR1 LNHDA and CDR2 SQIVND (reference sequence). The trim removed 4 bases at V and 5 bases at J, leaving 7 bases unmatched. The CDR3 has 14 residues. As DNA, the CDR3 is TGTGCCAGTAGTAGGCGGGACAGCGCATATGGCTACACCTTC. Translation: CASSRRDSAYGYTF.

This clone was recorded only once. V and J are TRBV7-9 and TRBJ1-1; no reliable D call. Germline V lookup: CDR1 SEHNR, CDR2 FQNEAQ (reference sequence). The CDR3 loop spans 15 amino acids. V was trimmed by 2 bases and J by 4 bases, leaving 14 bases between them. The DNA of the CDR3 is TGTGCCAGCAGCTTAAGAGGTCCCTCTGGCACTGAAGCTTTCTTT. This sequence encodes CASSLRGPSGTEAFF.

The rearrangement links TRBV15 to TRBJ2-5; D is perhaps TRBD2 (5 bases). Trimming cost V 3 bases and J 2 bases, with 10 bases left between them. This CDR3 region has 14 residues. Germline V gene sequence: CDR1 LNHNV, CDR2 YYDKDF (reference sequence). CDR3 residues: CATSRRAAQETQYF. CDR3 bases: TGTGCCACCAGCAGGCGGGCCGCACAAGAGACCCAGTACTTC. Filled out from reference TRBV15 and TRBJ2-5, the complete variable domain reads DAMVIQNPRYQVTQFGKPVTLSCSQTLNHNVMYWYQQKSSQAPKLLFHYYDKDFNNEADTPDNFQSRRPNTSFCFLDIRSPGLGDTAMYLCATSRRAAQETQYFGPGTRLLVL.

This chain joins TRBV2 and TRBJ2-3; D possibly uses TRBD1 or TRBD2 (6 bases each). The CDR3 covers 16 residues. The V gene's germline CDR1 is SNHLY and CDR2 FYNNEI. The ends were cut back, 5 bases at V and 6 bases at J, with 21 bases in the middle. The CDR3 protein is CASSSRGGTIMDTQYF. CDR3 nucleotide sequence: TGTGCCAGCAGTTCTCGAGGGGGGACGATCATGGATACGCAGTATTTT.

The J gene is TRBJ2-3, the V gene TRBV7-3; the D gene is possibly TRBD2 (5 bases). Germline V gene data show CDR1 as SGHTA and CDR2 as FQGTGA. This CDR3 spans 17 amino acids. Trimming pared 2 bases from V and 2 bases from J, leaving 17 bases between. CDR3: CASSLGRAKSPTDTQYF. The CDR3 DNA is TGTGCCAGCAGCTTAGGGCGGGCTAAATCCCCCACAGATACGCAGTATTTT.

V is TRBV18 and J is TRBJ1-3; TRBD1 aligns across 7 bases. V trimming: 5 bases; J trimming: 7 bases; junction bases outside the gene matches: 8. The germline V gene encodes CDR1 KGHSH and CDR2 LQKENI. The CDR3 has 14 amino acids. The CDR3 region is CASSVGTVGNTIYF. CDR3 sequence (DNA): TGTGCCAGCTCAGTCGGGACAGTAGGCAACACCATATATTTT.

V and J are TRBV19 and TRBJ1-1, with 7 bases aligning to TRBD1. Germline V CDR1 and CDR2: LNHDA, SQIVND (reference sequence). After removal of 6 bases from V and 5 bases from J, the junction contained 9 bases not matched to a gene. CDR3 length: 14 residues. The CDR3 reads CASRHRGDWTEAFF. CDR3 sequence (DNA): TGTGCCAGTAGACACAGGGGCGACTGGACTGAAGCTTTCTTT. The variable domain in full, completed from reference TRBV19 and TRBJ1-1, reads DGGITQSPKYLFRKEGQNVTLSCEQNLNHDAMYWYRQDPGQGLRLIYYSQIVNDFQKGDIAEGYSVSREKKESFPLTVTSAQKNPTAFYLCASRHRGDWTEAFFGQGTRLTVV.

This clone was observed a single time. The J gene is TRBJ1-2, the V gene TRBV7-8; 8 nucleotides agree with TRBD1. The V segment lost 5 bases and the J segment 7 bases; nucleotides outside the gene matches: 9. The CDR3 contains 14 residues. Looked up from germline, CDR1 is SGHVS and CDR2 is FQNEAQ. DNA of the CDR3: TGTGCCAGCAGCACCCGGACAGGGAAGGTTGGCTACACCTTC. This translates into CASSTRTGKVGYTF.

CDR3 bases: TGTGCCAGCAGTTCAGGGTTATACAATGAGCAGTTCTTC. Amino acid sequence: CASSSGLYNEQFF. The rearrangement joins TRBV5-8 to TRBJ2-1, with TRBD1 as a possible D gene (5 bases). CDR1 is SGHTS and CDR2 is YDEGEE in the germline V gene. Trimming took 5 bases from V and 4 from J, leaving 10 bases between them. The CDR3 is 13 residues long.